This TCR beta chain was recovered during a study of CXCR3-negative and CXCR3-positive naive CD8 T cells (dated by TCRdb to between 2017 and 2020). Broadly, across the study: In total, 130 million to 150 million TRB reads were obtained, or roughly 1.5 +/- 0.3 million reads per library. Diversity and physicochemical repertoire analyses covered about a dozen donors pooled from two independent experiments. For the TRBV-TRBJ cluster analysis, the naive subsets came from a handful of donors, while the memory cells came from 3 donors.

Notes on this clonotype: The antigen it binds to is not known.

The CDR3 covers 15 residues, taking in both the cysteine and the phenylalanine. No DNA appears here. As encoded in the germline V gene, CDR1 is SGHRS while CDR2 is YFSETQ. Each CD8+ T cell subset was flow-sorted in triplicate, with about 320,000 cells per subset placed directly into RLT lysis buffer. Naive CD8+ T cells were defined stringently as CD45RO-CCR7+CD27+CD95- to exclude memory contaminants. Using standard density gradient centrifugation, peripheral blood mononuclear cells were isolated from buffy coats. A FACSAria III was used to flow-sort naive CD8+ T cells into CXCR3-negative and CXCR3-positive populations. Total RNA was extracted from sorted cells with an RNeasy Mini Kit. Sequencer: NextSeq 550. The Human TCR Profiling Kit (MiLaboratory) was used to make UMI-labeled 5' RACE TRB cDNA libraries. cDNA synthesis used the entire amount of extracted RNA, and PCR amplification then used the entire amount of cDNA produced. The libraries were made side by side, with each library going through the same number of PCR cycles. In the authors' own workflow: With a requirement of at least two reads per UMI, MIGEC and MiXCR extracted about 57,000 +/- 9,900 unique UMI-labeled TRB cDNA molecules per library. An average of approximately 40,000 +/- 10,000 functional in-frame TRB CDR3 nucleotide clonotypes without stop codons was found per library. After downsampling to 5000 UMI-labeled TRB molecules per sample, diversity metrics, including normalized Shannon-Wiener and Chao1, were computed in VDJtools. VDJtools was used to calculate clonotype-size-weighted physicochemical properties of the central five CDR3 residues, namely interaction energy, strength, volume and Kidera factor 4. Each CDR3 protein sequence appears as one entry after TCRdb reprocessed the reads, and no DNA is included. For this entry, the V and J calls and clone size follow TCRdb and not the study's own pipeline. The sample has approximately 140,000 distinct CDR3 sequences on record. Approximately 0.28% of the sample goes to the ten largest clones.

The full study reports these points: Both naive subsets had comparably high repertoire diversity, while memory CD8+ T cells had much lower repertoire diversity. Because surface CD5, which is linked to self-reactivity in mice, was comparable between the naive subsets, TCR interaction strength was also inferred from TRB CDR3 physicochemical properties. Freshly isolated PBMCs were used for most assays because CXCR3 expression went down partially after cryopreservation. Similar TRBV-TRBJ usage was shown by naive CXCR3-negative and CXCR3-positive cells from the same donor, whereas distinct patterns were shown by memory cells. Compared with CXCR3-negative naive cells, CXCR3-positive naive cells had TRB CDR3s with higher hydrophobicity (lower Kidera factor 4), lower energy, and higher strength and volume indices.

The receptor comes from a human donor in good health. Some clones in this sample may be carry-over from other donors' samples. The rearrangement combines TRBV5-1 with TRBJ2-5. Sequences were obtained from naive CXCR3+ CD8+ T cells from blood. Read against the paper, the sample's cell subset or site label means: CD45RO-CCR7+CD27+CD95- naive CD8+ T cells expressing CXCR3 (TNR3+). The CDR3 region reads CASSPLPSPQETQYF. The variable domain in full, with residues beyond the CDR3 obtained from the reference TRBV5-1 and TRBJ2-5 genes, is KAGVTQTPRYLIKTRGQQVTLSCSPISGHRSVSWYQQTPGQGLQFLFEYFSETQRNKGNFPGRFSGRQFSNSRSEMNVSTLELGDSALYLCASSPLPSPQETQYFGPGTRLLVL.